Listed here are 7 T cell receptor beta chains from one sample, sequenced in a study of regulatory dendritic cells for organ transplantation (dated by TCRdb to the late 2010s). Library generation was performed with the immunoSEQ multiplex PCR assay. TCRdb re-hosts the immuneACCESS table, in-frame sequences only. Its copies lack some clones; in the studies checked, an unresolved V gene accounts for under half of them, and the cause for the rest is not known. The sample table shows over 20,000 clones, and about 70% are seen once. The top ten hold approximately 0.92% of the sample. Sequencing was done on a sample of memory CD4+ T cells from blood. The sample's cell subset or site label, decoded: CD45RO+ memory T cells. Source of these receptors: a human donor in good health.

This clone was seen just once. This chain's CDR3 is CASSSSGGAGELFF. DNA of the CDR3: TGTGCCAGCAGCTCCTCGGGAGGAGCCGGGGAGCTGTTTTTT. The rearrangement joins TRBV7-2 to TRBJ2-2; 7 bases agree with TRBD2. The V gene end was trimmed by 4 bases and the J gene end by 6 bases; junction bases not matched to a gene: 5. This CDR3 is 14 amino acids long. The V gene's germline CDR1 is SGHTA and CDR2 FQGNSA. Based on the CDR3 plus reference TRBV7-2 and TRBJ2-2, the full variable domain is GAGVSQSPSNKVTEKGKDVELRCDPISGHTALYWYRQSLGQGLEFLIYFQGNSAPDKSGLPSDRFSAERTGGSVSTLTIQRTQQEDSAVYLCASSSSGGAGELFFGEGSRLTVL.

This clone appeared once. This sequence joins TRBV29-1 and TRBJ2-7, with TRBD2 matching over 8 bases. The CDR3 has 15 residues. The germline V gene has CDR1 SQVTM and CDR2 ANQGSEA. V lost 3 bases to trimming and J lost 1 base; unmatched junction nucleotides: 8. The CDR3 region is CSVDTGGGVSYEQYF. For the CDR3, the DNA is TGCAGCGTTGATACGGGGGGGGGAGTATCCTACGAGCAGTACTTC.

This chain uses TRBV6-1 with TRBJ2-3; a weak D match, TRBD1 (6 bases). V lost 7 bases and J 0 bases, leaving 11 bases between the germline ends. CDR3 size: 14 residues. CDR1 is MNHNS, CDR2 SASEGT, per germline. The CDR3 loop is CASKHRDSTDTQYF. The CDR3 DNA reads TGTGCCAGCAAGCACAGGGACAGCACAGATACGCAGTATTTT.

This clone was recorded once. This sequence joins TRBV18 and TRBJ2-7; 7 bases fit TRBD1. Per germline, CDR1 KGHSH and CDR2 LQKENI. The CDR3 consists of 15 residues. Losses at the gene ends were 5 bases for V and 3 bases for J; bases not matched to a gene: 10. CDR3 in amino acids: CASSATRDSNYEQYF. The DNA of the CDR3 is TGTGCCAGCTCAGCTACCCGGGACAGCAACTACGAGCAGTACTTC.

The chain couples TRBV5-4 to TRBJ1-2, with no clear D. Germline CDR1 is SGHNT and CDR2 is YYREEE (reference sequence). The CDR3 spans 15 residues. V lost 0 bases to trimming and J lost 6 bases, with 15 bases between them. CDR3 sequence reads: CASSLVHRSGDGYTF. As DNA, the CDR3 is TGTGCCAGCAGCTTGGTCCACAGAAGCGGCGATGGCTACACCTTC.

The chain joins TRBV28 to TRBJ2-7; TRBD2 might be the D (7 bases). This CDR3 has 16 amino acids. V lost 4 bases to trimming and J lost 1 base, with 17 bases between them. The germline V gene encodes CDR1 MDHEN and CDR2 SYDVKM. The CDR3 region has the DNA TGTGCCAGCAGTTCTGAGGGGGACTACCTATCCTACGAGCAGTACTTC. Translating it yields CASSSEGDYLSYEQYF. Based on the CDR3 plus reference TRBV28 and TRBJ2-7, the full variable domain is DVKVTQSSRYLVKRTGEKVFLECVQDMDHENMFWYRQDPGLGLRLIYFSYDVKMKEKGDIPEGYSVSREKKERFSLILESASTNQTSMYLCASSSEGDYLSYEQYFGPGTRLTVT.

The J gene is TRBJ1-2, the V gene TRBV19; TRBD1 matches 11 bases. The CDR3 runs 15 residues. J lost 2 bases, V lost 8 bases, and 7 bases had no gene match. Germline V lookup: CDR1 LNHDA, CDR2 SQIVND (reference sequence). CDR3 loop: CASGRTGGLNYGYTF. CDR3 nucleotides: TGTGCCAGTGGGAGGACAGGGGGCCTGAACTATGGCTACACCTTC. The complete variable domain, with remaining parts taken from reference TRBV19 and TRBJ1-2, reads DGGITQSPKYLFRKEGQNVTLSCEQNLNHDAMYWYRQDPGQGLRLIYYSQIVNDFQKGDIAEGYSVSREKKESFPLTVTSAQKNPTAFYLCASGRTGGLNYGYTFGSGTRLTVV.